The 22 T cell receptor beta chains below all came from one sample that was sequenced in a study of preoperative IRX-2 immunotherapy in early breast cancer. Method: immunoSEQ multiplex PCR; TCRdb's copy keeps in-frame clones and lacks some. The sample contains about 24,000 clones, 80% to 90% of which appear only once. The treatment here: preoperative locoregional IRX-2 cytokine immunotherapy. Source: tumor tissue, taken after IRX-2 immunotherapy. The receptors stem from a human donor with breast cancer.

The chain combines TRBV14 with TRBJ2-5; D call uncertain. The V and J ends lost 4 bases and 4 bases respectively, with 13 bases between them. Germline CDR1 and CDR2: SGHDN and FVKESK. The length of the CDR3 is 14 residues. The CDR3 DNA is TGTGCCAGCAGCCCCTTTACTCCTTTAGAGACCCAGTACTTC. This sequence encodes CASSPFTPLETQYF. The whole variable domain, remainder taken from reference TRBV14 and TRBJ2-5, is EAGVTQFPSHSVIEKGQTVTLRCDPISGHDNLYWYRRVMGKEIKFLLHFVKESKQDESGMPNNRFLAERTGGTYSTLKVQPAELEDSGVYFCASSPFTPLETQYFGPGTRLLVL.

CDR3 sequence reads: CASSHGGLNEKLFF. The CDR3 bases are TGCGCCAGCAGCCACGGTGGGCTTAATGAAAAACTGTTTTTT. V and J are TRBV4-1 and TRBJ1-4; D gene uncertain. The CDR3 spans 14 residues. The V gene's germline CDR1 is MGHRA and CDR2 YSYEKL. Trimming removed 3 bases from V and 4 bases from J, with 9 bases in between.

The chain joins TRBV6-1 to TRBJ1-3, with 7 bases aligning to TRBD1. CDR3 length equals 13 residues. V trimming: 4 bases; J trimming: 10 bases; junction bases outside the gene matches: 7. Germline CDR1 MNHNS, CDR2 SASEGT. CDR3 loop: CASSADQGVTIYF. In DNA form, the CDR3 reads TGTGCCAGCAGTGCTGATCAGGGGGTGACCATATATTTT.

The chain employs TRBV9 and TRBJ1-2; weak D call: TRBD1 (6 bases). Germline CDR1 reads SGDLS; CDR2 reads YYNGEE. The CDR3 is made up of 13 amino acids. The ends were cut back, 4 bases at V and 6 bases at J, with 13 bases in the middle. Written as DNA, the CDR3 is TGTGCCAGCAGCTTCACGACAGGCGATGGCTACACCTTC. Translation: CASSFTTGDGYTF.

This chain connects TRBV11-3 to TRBJ2-7, with 7 bases matching TRBD1. There are 12 residues in the CDR3. The germline CDR1 and CDR2 sequences are SGHNT and YENEEA. The J segment lost 6 bases and the V segment lost 6 bases, leaving 5 bases of the junction unmatched. As DNA, the CDR3 is TGTGCCAGCAGTTTGACAGGGTTCGAGCAGTACTTC. This translates into CASSLTGFEQYF.

J is TRBJ1-1 and V is TRBV10-3; TRBD1 aligns across 7 bases. J lost 10 bases, V lost 0 bases, and 8 bases had no gene match. The CDR3 runs to 14 residues. Germline-derived CDR1 and CDR2 are ENHRY and SYGVKD. As DNA, the CDR3 is TGTGCCATCAGTGAGTCTAGACAGGGACGAGGAGCTTTCTTT. It encodes CAISESRQGRGAFF.

The V and J genes are TRBV6-5 and TRBJ1-5, with 7 nucleotides matching TRBD1. V lost 5 bases, J lost 1 base, and 2 bases stayed unmatched. This CDR3 has 14 residues. CDR1 and CDR2 from the germline V gene are MNHEY and SVGAGI. The CDR3 here is CASSQQGSNQPQHF. In DNA, the CDR3 is TGTGCCAGCAGTCAACAGGGGAGCAATCAGCCCCAGCATTTT.

V and J are TRBV7-9 and TRBJ1-6, with 7 bases lining up with TRBD1. Germline assignment: CDR1 SEHNR and CDR2 FQNEAQ (reference sequence). The CDR3 sequence is 15 residues long. Unmatched junction bases numbered 4, after V lost 5 bases and J lost 3 bases. The DNA for the CDR3 is TGTGCCAGCAGCCCGGGACAGAGCTATAATTCACCCCTCCACTTT. It is translated as CASSPGQSYNSPLHF. Full variable domain (missing parts from reference TRBV7-9 and TRBJ1-6): DTGVSQNPRHKITKRGQNVTFRCDPISEHNRLYWYRQTLGQGPEFLTYFQNEAQLEKSRLLSDRFSAERPKGSFSTLEIQRTEQGDSAMYLCASSPGQSYNSPLHFGNGTRLTVT.

The chain has TRBV7-8 and TRBJ2-1; D is perhaps TRBD1 (6 bases). This CDR3 is 12 amino acids long. Germline loops: CDR1 SGHVS, CDR2 FQNEAQ. The V gene lost 5 bases and the J gene lost 13 bases, with 15 bases spanning the gap. The CDR3 DNA is TGTGCCAGCAGCCCCCCAGGACAGTTACAGTTCTTC. Translated, it gives CASSPPGQLQFF.

The rearrangement joins TRBV28 to TRBJ1-5; D is undetermined. CDR3 length: 15 amino acids. V was cut by 4 bases and J by 0 bases, with 10 bases left in between. Germline-derived CDR1 and CDR2 are MDHEN and SYDVKM. CDR3 bases: TGTGCCAGCAGTTCTCGGGCTTCTAGCAATCAGCCCCAGCATTTT. As protein: CASSSRASSNQPQHF.

CDR3 protein: CASSPPSAGASEQFF. The CDR3, as DNA: TGTGCCAGCTCACCACCATCGGCAGGCGCTAGTGAGCAGTTCTTC. This chain links TRBV18 with TRBJ2-1; D not resolved. CDR1 is KGHSH, CDR2 LQKENI, per germline. The CDR3 length is 15 residues. V was cut by 0 bases and J by 9 bases, with 15 bases left in between.

V usage is TRBV7-7 and J usage is TRBJ2-7, with 14 bases identical to TRBD2. This CDR3 has 20 residues. CDR1 SSHAT and CDR2 FNYEAQ come from the germline V gene (reference sequence). Trimming at V came to 2 bases and at J to 3 bases, leaving 15 bases not matched to a gene. CDR3 in DNA: TGTGCCAGCAGCTTAACCCCCGGGACTAGCGGGGGAATACTGATCTACGAGCAGTACGTC. Protein product: CASSLTPGTSGGILIYEQYV.

This clone was seen only once. The rearrangement joins TRBV27 to TRBJ2-2; 9 bases map to TRBD1. This CDR3 contains 17 residues. The V and J ends lost 0 bases and 5 bases, in that order; junction bases with no gene match: 7. Germline values: CDR1 MNHEY, CDR2 SMNVEV (reference sequence). CDR3: CASSLSWDRATTGELFF. The CDR3, as DNA: TGTGCCAGCAGTTTATCTTGGGACAGGGCTACTACCGGGGAGCTGTTTTTT.

This sequence joins TRBV18 and TRBJ1-5, with D possibly matching TRBD1 (5 bases). V was shortened by 3 bases and J by 7 bases, with 16 bases between the two germline ends. The germline V gene encodes CDR1 KGHSH and CDR2 LQKENI. CDR3 length: 15 residues. The CDR3 spells CASSPHPGGGQPQHF. CDR3 DNA sequence: TGTGCCAGCTCACCCCATCCGGGCGGGGGGCAGCCCCAGCATTTT. Full variable domain (remainder filled in from reference TRBV18 and TRBJ1-5): NAGVMQNPRHLVRRRGQEARLRCSPMKGHSHVYWYRQLPEEGLKFMVYLQKENIIDESGMPKERFSAEFPKEGPSILRIQQVVRGDSAAYFCASSPHPGGGQPQHFGDGTRLSIL.

The chain joins TRBV7-3 to TRBJ2-1, with D maybe TRBD1 (6 bases). Between the trimmed V and J ends, which lost 1 base and 0 bases, there was a span of 10 bases. The CDR3 spans 16 residues. Germline V gene sequence: CDR1 SGHTA, CDR2 FQGTGA. The CDR3 DNA is TGTGCCAGCAGCTTAATAGGGACAAGCTCCTACAATGAGCAGTTCTTC. Its translation is CASSLIGTSSYNEQFF.

The chain is built from TRBV7-3 and TRBJ2-5; 7 nucleotides align to TRBD2. CDR1 and CDR2 (germline): SGHTA, FQGTGA. The CDR3 covers 15 residues. V shed 5 bases and J 4 bases; nucleotides not matched to a gene: 10. The CDR3 is CASSLGGRAGETQYF. CDR3 nucleotides: TGTGCCAGCAGCCTTGGGGGGAGGGCTGGAGAGACCCAGTACTTC.

The chain couples TRBV5-6 to TRBJ2-5; 10 positions match TRBD2. Germline values: CDR1 SGHDT, CDR2 YYEEEE. Trimming at V came to 0 bases and at J to 6 bases, leaving 8 bases not matched to a gene. CDR3 length equals 16 residues. The CDR3, as DNA: TGTGCCAGCAGCTTGGGGCTAGCGGGGGTTAAAAAGACCCAGTACTTC. Translated, it gives CASSLGLAGVKKTQYF.

The chain carries TRBV5-1 and TRBJ2-5, with 7 bases lining up with TRBD1. Trimming cost V 4 bases and J 3 bases; bases outside gene matches: 3. This CDR3 comprises 13 residues. Germline lookup yields CDR1 SGHRS and CDR2 YFSETQ. The CDR3 DNA reads TGCGCCAGCAGCATCGGACAGGAAGAGACCCAGTACTTC. It encodes CASSIGQEETQYF.

This clone showed up just once. V and J are TRBV5-1 and TRBJ2-7; perhaps TRBD1 as D (6 bases). This CDR3 region has 14 residues. Between the trimmed V and J ends, which lost 4 bases and 5 bases, there was a span of 16 bases. Germline V gives CDR1 SGHRS, CDR2 YFSETQ. CDR3 protein: CASSPGTFLDEQYF. DNA for the CDR3: TGCGCCAGCAGCCCCGGGACATTTCTGGACGAGCAGTACTTC.

J is TRBJ1-5 and V is TRBV19; 11 nucleotides match TRBD1. V lost 3 bases to trimming and J lost 6 bases; unmatched junction nucleotides: 4. CDR3 length: 15 amino acids. CDR1 and CDR2 from the germline V gene are LNHDA and SQIVND (reference sequence). The DNA of the CDR3 is TGTGCCAGTAGTATTAGGACAGGGGGCGGTCAGCCCCAGCATTTT. Protein product: CASSIRTGGGQPQHF.

The chain recombines TRBV28 with TRBJ2-3, with D possibly being TRBD2 (6 bases). CDR1 and CDR2 (germline): MDHEN, SYDVKM. Trimming pared 7 bases from V and 5 bases from J, leaving 19 bases between. CDR3 length equals 15 residues. Written as DNA, the CDR3 is TGTGCCAGCAACCCTGGGGGGTTAGGCAGAGATACGCAGTATTTT. It translates to CASNPGGLGRDTQYF.

This clone has a single count. This chain connects TRBV10-3 to TRBJ2-3, with D unclear. Trimming removed 6 bases from V and 0 bases from J, with 10 bases in between. This CDR3 is built from 14 residues. Germline V lookup: CDR1 ENHRY, CDR2 SYGVKD. The CDR3 spells CAIRNRVSTDTQYF. CDR3 nucleotide sequence: TGTGCCATCAGAAATCGGGTGAGCACAGATACGCAGTATTTT.